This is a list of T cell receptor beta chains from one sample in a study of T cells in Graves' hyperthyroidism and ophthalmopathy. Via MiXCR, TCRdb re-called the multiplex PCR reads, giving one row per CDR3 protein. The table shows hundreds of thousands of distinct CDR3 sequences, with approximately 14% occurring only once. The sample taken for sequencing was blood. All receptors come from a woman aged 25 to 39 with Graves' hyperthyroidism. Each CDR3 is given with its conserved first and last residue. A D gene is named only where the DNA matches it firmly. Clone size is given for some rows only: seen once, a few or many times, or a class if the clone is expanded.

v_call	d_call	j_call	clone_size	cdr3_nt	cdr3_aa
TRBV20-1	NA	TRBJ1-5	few	TGCAGTGCTTCTGGTCGGACAGCAAATCAGCCCCAGCATTTT	CSASGRTANQPQHF
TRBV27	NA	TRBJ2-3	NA	TGTGCCAGCAGTTTATTGGGACGTAATTCAGATACGCAGTATTTT	CASSLLGRNSDTQYF
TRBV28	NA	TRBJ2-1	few	TGTGCCAGCAGTTTGTCGGGGAAAGGAGATGAGCAGTTCTTC	CASSLSGKGDEQFF
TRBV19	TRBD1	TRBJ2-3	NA	TGTGCCAGTAGTCTAAGACAGGGAACAGATACGCAGTATTTT	CASSLRQGTDTQYF
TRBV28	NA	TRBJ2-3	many	TGTGCCAGCAGTTTAGGGCAGCCTAGCACAGATACGCAGTATTTT	CASSLGQPSTDTQYF
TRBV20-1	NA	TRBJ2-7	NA	TGCAGCGGGGAGGAGAAGACCTACGAGCAGTACTTC	CSGEEKTYEQYF
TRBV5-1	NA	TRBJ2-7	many	TGCGCCAGCAGCCTACAACGGCAGGGGTACGAGCAGTACTTC	CASSLQRQGYEQYF
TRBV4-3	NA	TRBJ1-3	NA	TGCGCCAGCAGCCAAGATAGGCCGGGGGCGGCTGGAAACACCATATATTTT	CASSQDRPGAAGNTIYF
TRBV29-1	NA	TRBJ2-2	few	TGCAGCGGTACAACAGGGTACGGCGGGGAGCTGTTTTTT	CSGTTGYGGELFF
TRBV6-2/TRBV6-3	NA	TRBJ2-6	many	TGTGCCAGCAGTTATTTAAGTCTCTCTGGGGCCAACGTCCTGACTTTC	CASSYLSLSGANVLTF